What follows describes a single T cell receptor (beta chain). What this receptor recognizes is not known. Sequencing was performed on a NextSeq 550. The Human TCR Profiling Kit (MiLaboratory) was used to prepare UMI-labeled 5' RACE TRB cDNA libraries. The full amount of extracted RNA was used for cDNA synthesis, and the full amount of resulting cDNA was used for PCR amplification. The libraries were made side by side, with each library going through the same number of PCR cycles. In the original analysis: MIGEC and MiXCR extracted about 57,000 +/- 9,900 unique UMI-labeled TRB cDNA molecules per library, requiring at least two reads per UMI. On average, about 40,000 +/- 10,000 functional in-frame TRB CDR3 nucleotide clonotypes lacking stop codons were found per library. After downsampling to 5000 UMI-labeled TRB molecules per sample, diversity metrics such as normalized Shannon-Wiener and Chao1 were calculated in VDJtools. Clonotype-size-weighted physicochemical properties of the central five CDR3 residues (interaction energy, strength, volume and Kidera factor 4) were computed in VDJtools. Reprocessed by TCRdb, the reads give a single entry per CDR3 protein sequence, without DNA. These V and J calls derive from TCRdb rather than the authors' analysis. This sample's records show about 42,000 distinct CDR3 sequences. Around 2.5% of the sample is taken by the ten largest.

This specimen belongs to a study of CXCR3-negative and CXCR3-positive naive CD8 T cells (dated 2019 in TCRdb). Background for the entire study: In total, roughly 150 million TRB reads were obtained, or roughly 1.5 +/- 0.3 million reads per library. Data from fewer than 12 donors, pooled across two independent experiments, went into the diversity and physicochemical repertoire analyses. Naive subsets from about five donors and memory cells from 3 donors were included in the TRBV-TRBJ cluster analysis.

Study-wide conclusions, independent of this receptor: TRB CDR3s from CXCR3-positive naive cells showed higher hydrophobicity (lower Kidera factor 4), lower energy, and higher strength and volume indices than CXCR3-negative naive cells. Repertoire diversity was comparably high in both naive subsets but much lower in memory CD8+ T cells. Because surface CD5, which is linked to self-reactivity in mice, was comparable between the naive subsets, TCR interaction strength was also inferred from TRB CDR3 physicochemical properties. Because CXCR3 expression was partially decreased after cryopreservation, freshly isolated PBMCs were used for most assays. Within the same donor, TRBV-TRBJ usage looked similar between naive CXCR3-negative and CXCR3-positive cells, but memory cells had distinct patterns.

CDR1 is given as SQVTM and CDR2 as ANQGSEA, both from the germline V gene. From the cysteine through the phenylalanine, the CDR3 covers 13 amino acids. No DNA sequence was recorded. For every CD8+ T cell subset, over 250,000 cells were flow-sorted straight into RLT lysis buffer, and each subset was sorted in triplicate. To exclude memory contaminants, naive CD8+ T cells were stringently defined as CD45RO-CCR7+CD27+CD95-. Peripheral blood mononuclear cells were isolated from buffy coats by standard density gradient centrifugation. A FACSAria III was used to flow-sort naive CD8+ T cells into CXCR3-negative and CXCR3-positive populations. Total RNA was extracted from sorted cells using an RNeasy Mini Kit.

Sequenced: naive CXCR3- CD8+ T cells from blood. The cell subset or site label, read with the paper, signifies: CD45RO-CCR7+CD27+CD95- naive CD8+ T cells lacking CXCR3 (TNR3-). Recombination connected TRBV29-1 to TRBJ2-2; no DNA is available, so the TRBD1 call from TCRdb remains unchecked. The sequence derives from a human donor in good health. Some clones in this sample may be carry-over from other donors' samples. The CDR3 is CSVEGGNTGELFF.